Reported below is one T cell receptor beta chain. PCR was performed using 60 Vbeta and 13 Jbeta primers. Here immunoSEQ multiplex PCR was the method, and the copy in TCRdb shows in-frame clones only, minus some. The sample yields over 100,000 clones, 9.5% to 13% seen once. CDR1 and CDR2 from the germline V gene are PRHDT and FYEKMQ (reference sequence). The V and J ends lost 5 bases and 9 bases respectively, with 16 bases between them. The CDR3 spans 13 residues. The data were obtained in a study of cytomegalovirus exposure and HLA in healthy donors. The TCR comes from a man aged 40-49 years in good health and CMV-seropositive. The chain links TRBV13 to TRBJ1-1; D gene uncertain. Sequencing was done on a sample of PBMCs. CDR3 nucleotides: TGTGCCAGCAGCGACACTCCTTCCTCCCAAGCTTTCTTT. Translated, it gives CASSDTPSSQAFF.